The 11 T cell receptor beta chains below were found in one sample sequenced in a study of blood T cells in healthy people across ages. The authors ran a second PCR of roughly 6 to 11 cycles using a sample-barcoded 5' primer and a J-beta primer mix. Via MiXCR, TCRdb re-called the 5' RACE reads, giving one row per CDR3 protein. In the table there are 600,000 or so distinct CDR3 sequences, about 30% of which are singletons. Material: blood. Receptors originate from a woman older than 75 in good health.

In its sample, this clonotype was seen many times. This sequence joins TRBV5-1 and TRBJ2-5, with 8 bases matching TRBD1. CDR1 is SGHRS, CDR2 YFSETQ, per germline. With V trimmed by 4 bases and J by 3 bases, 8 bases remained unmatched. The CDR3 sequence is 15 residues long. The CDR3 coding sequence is TGCGCCAGCAGCATATCAGGGGGCAGTGAAGAGACCCAGTACTTC. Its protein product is CASSISGGSEETQYF.

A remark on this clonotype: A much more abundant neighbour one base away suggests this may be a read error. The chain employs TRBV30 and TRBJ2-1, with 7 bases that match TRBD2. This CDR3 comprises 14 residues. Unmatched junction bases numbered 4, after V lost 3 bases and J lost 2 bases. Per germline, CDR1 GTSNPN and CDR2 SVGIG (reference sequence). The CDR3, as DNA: TGTGCCTGGAGGGGGGGGGGACCCTACAATGAGCAGTTCTTC. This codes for CAWRGGGPYNEQFF.

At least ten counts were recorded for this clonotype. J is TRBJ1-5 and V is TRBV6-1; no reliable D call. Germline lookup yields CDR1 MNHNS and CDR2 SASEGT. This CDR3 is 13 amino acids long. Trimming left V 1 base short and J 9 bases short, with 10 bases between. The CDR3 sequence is CASSEERTRPQHF. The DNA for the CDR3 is TGTGCCAGCAGTGAAGAGCGCACGCGGCCCCAGCATTTT.

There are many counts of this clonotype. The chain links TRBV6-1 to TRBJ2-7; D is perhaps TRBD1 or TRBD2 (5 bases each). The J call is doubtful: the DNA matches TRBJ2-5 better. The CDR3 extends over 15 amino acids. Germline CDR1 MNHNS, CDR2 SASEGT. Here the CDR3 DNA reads TGTGCCAGCAGTGAACGGGGACGGGCTCCGGGGACCCAGTACTTC. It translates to CASSERGRAPGTQYF.

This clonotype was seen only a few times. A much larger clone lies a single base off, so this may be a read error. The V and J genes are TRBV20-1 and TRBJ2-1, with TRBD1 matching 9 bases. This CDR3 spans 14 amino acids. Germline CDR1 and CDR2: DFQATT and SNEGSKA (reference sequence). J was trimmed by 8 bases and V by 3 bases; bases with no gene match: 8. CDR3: CSARGDRDYDEQFF. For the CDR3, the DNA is TGCAGTGCTAGGGGGGACAGGGATTACGATGAGCAGTTCTTC.

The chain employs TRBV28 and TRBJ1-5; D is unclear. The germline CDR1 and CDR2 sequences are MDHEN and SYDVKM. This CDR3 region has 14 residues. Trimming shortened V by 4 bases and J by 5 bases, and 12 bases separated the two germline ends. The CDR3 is CASSSHFRDQPQHF. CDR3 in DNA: TGTGCCAGCAGTTCTCATTTTAGGGATCAGCCCCAGCATTTT. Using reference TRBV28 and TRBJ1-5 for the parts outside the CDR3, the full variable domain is DVKVTQSSRYLVKRTGEKVFLECVQDMDHENMFWYRQDPGLGLRLIYFSYDVKMKEKGDIPEGYSVSREKKERFSLILESASTNQTSMYLCASSSHFRDQPQHFGDGTRLSIL.

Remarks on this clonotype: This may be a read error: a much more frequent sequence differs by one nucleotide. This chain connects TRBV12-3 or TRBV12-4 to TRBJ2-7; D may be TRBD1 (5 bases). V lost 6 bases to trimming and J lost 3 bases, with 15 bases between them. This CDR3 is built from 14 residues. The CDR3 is CASRDPDRSYEQYF. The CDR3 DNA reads TGTGCCAGCAGGGACCCCGACAGAAGCTACGAGCAGTACTTC.

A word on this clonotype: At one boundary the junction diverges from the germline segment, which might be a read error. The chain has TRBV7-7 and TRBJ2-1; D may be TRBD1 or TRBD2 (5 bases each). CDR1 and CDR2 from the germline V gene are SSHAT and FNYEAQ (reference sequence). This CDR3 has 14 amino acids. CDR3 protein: CASSPRLSQGTQFF. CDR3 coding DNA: TGTGCTAGCAGCCCCCGACTATCCCAAGGGACCCAGTTCTTC.

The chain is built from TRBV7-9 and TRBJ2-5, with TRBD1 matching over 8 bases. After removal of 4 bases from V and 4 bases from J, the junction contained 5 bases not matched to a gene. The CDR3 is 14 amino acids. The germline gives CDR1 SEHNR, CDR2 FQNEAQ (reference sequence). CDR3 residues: CASSWTGIGETQYF. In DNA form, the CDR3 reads TGTGCCAGCAGCTGGACAGGGATCGGAGAGACCCAGTACTTC. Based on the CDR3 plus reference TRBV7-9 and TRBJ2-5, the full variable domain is DTGVSQNPRHKITKRGQNVTFRCDPISEHNRLYWYRQTLGQGPEFLTYFQNEAQLEKSRLLSDRFSAERPKGSFSTLEIQRTEQGDSAMYLCASSWTGIGETQYFGPGTRLLVL.

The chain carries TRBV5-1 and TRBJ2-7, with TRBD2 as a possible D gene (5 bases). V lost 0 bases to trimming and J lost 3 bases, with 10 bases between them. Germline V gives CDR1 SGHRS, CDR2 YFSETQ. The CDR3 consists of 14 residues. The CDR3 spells CASSLVTGSYEQYF. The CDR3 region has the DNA TGCGCCAGCAGCTTGGTCACGGGGAGCTACGAGCAGTACTTC.

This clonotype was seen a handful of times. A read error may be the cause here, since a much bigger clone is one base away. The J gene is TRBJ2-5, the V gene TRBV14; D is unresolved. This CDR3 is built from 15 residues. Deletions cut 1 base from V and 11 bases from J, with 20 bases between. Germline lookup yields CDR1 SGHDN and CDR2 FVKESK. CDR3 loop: CASSQGPQLYNEQYF. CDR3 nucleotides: TGTGCCAGCAGCCAAGGTCCGCAACTCTACAATGAGCAGTACTTC.